The clone carrying this T cell receptor (beta chain) was seen repeatedly, ten times or more. Its target is unknown. The TCR beta CDR3 regions underwent amplification using RNA transcripts as the source. The TCR CDR3 first-round RT-PCR relied on the HTBI primer set. TCRdb reprocessed the multiplex PCR reads via MiXCR and lists one record per CDR3 protein. The sample lists 550,000 to 700,000 distinct CDR3 sequences; about 15% were seen once. The data derive from a study of T cells in Graves' hyperthyroidism and ophthalmopathy. Study findings and constraints: Ophthalmopathy was model-predicted a median around seven months pre-onset. Most thyroid clonotypes that were expanded above 0.001 also turned up in blood.

Sequenced material: blood. This clonotype originated in a woman in her forties with Graves' ophthalmopathy.

This chain's CDR3 is CASSLQGTSGMGEQYF. For the CDR3, the DNA is TGTGCCAGCAGCTTACAGGGAACTAGCGGGATGGGCGAGCAGTACTTC. The V call is TRBV28, the J call TRBJ2-7; 10 bases are shared with TRBD2. CDR3 length: 16 residues. With 6 bases clipped from V and 6 bases from J, the junction kept 14 bases outside the gene matches. Germline loops: CDR1 MDHEN, CDR2 SYDVKM.